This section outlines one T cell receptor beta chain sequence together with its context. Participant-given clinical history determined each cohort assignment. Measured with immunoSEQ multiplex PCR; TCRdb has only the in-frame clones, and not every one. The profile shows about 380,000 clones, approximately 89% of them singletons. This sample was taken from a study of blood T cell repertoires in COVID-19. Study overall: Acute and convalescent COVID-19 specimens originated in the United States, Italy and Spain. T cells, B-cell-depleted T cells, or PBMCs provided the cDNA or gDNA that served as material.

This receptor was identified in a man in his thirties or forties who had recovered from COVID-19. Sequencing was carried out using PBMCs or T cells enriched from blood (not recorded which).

The CDR3 loop is CASSLLTGVGEKLFF. As DNA, the CDR3 is TGTGCCAGCAGCTTGTTGACAGGGGTGGGGGAAAAACTGTTTTTT. The gene calls are TRBV11-2 and TRBJ1-4; TRBD1 matches 8 bases. This CDR3 has 15 residues. Trimming took 3 bases from V and 8 from J; bases not matched to a gene: 8. From germline, CDR1 is SGHAT and CDR2 FQNNGV.